This TCR beta chain is drawn from a study of CD8 T cells in ankylosing spondylitis. Study conclusions and caveats: Disease-linked clones reportedly showed significant enrichment in matched ankylosing spondylitis synovial fluid. Ankylosing spondylitis blood seemed to carry a telltale TCR beta motif made of several highly homologous variants.

Concerning this clonotype: The target antigen is unknown.

Molecular-barcoded quantitative 5'-RACE produced these TCR beta libraries. TCRdb used MiXCR to reprocess the 5' RACE reads, holding one entry per CDR3 protein. The sample includes 750,000 to 850,000 distinct CDR3 sequences, approximately 12% of them seen just once. Germline CDR1 is SGHAT and CDR2 is FQNNGV. This CDR3 spans 19 amino acids. Unmatched junction bases numbered 14, after V lost 4 bases and J lost 4 bases. The TCR originated in a male donor with ankylosing spondylitis. The sample comprised blood, either unsorted or a sorted T cell fraction (not recorded which). This chain links TRBV11-2 with TRBJ2-5, with 14 bases matching TRBD2. The CDR3 DNA sequence: TGTGCCAGCAGCTACCGCGGGACTAGCGGGGGAGAATCCCGAGAGACCCAGTACTTC. As protein: CASSYRGTSGGESRETQYF.